The TCR beta chain under discussion was sequenced for a study of neurological immune-mediated disorders. Whole-study findings and limits: The absence of shared CDR3 amino acid sequences among expanded clones across subjects suggests private repertoires in all groups.

This clonotype has ten or more counts. Its specificity is not known. A single record per CDR3 protein comes from TCRdb applying MiXCR to the 5' RACE reads. Of 20,000 to 25,000 distinct CDR3 sequences in the sample, 15% were seen once. Losses at the gene ends were 3 bases for V and 3 bases for J; bases not matched to a gene: 1. This CDR3 is 13 amino acids long. Germline CDR1 SQVTM, CDR2 ANQGSEA. The TCR originated in a female donor with HTLV-1-associated myelopathy (HAM/TSP). Sequenced: PBMCs. The chain joins TRBV29-1 to TRBJ2-4; 8 bases are shared with TRBD1. CDR3 in amino acids: CSVDDRGKNIQYF. The CDR3 bases are TGCAGCGTTGATGACAGGGGCAAAAACATTCAGTACTTC. The variable domain in full, with the rest retrieved from reference TRBV29-1 and TRBJ2-4, is SAVISQKPSRDICQRGTSLTIQCQVDSQVTMMFWYRQQPGQSLTLIATANQGSEATYESGFVIDKFPISRPNLTFSTLTVSNMSPEDSSIYLCSVDDRGKNIQYFGAGTRLSVL.